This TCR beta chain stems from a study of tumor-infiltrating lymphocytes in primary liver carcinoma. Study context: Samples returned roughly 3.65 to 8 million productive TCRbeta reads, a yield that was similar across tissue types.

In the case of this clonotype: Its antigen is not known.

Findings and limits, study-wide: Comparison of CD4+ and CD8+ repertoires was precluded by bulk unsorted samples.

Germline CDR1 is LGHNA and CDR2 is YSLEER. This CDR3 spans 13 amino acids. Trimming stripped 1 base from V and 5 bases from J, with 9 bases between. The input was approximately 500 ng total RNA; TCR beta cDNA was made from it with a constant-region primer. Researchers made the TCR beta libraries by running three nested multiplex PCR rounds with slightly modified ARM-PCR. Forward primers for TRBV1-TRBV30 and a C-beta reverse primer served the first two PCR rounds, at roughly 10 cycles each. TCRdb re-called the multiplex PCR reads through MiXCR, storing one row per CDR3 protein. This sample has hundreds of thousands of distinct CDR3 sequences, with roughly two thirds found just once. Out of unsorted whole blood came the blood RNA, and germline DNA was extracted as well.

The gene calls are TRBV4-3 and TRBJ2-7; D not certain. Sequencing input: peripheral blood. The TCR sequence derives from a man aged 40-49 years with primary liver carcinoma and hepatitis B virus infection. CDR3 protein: CASSQVHWDEQYF. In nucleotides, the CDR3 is TGCGCCAGCAGCCAAGTACACTGGGACGAGCAGTACTTC.